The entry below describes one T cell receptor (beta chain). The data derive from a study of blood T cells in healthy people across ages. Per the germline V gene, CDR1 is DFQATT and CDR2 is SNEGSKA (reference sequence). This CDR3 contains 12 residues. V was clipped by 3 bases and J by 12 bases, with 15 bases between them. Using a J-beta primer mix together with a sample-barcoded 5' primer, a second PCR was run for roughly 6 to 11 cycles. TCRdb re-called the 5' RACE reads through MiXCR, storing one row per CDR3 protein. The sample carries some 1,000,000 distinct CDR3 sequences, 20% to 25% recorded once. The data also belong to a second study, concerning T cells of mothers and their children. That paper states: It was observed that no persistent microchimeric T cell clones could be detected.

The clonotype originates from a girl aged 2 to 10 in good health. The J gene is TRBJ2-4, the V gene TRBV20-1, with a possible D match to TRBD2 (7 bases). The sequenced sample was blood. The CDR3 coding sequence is TGCAGTGCTAGGATGGGGGGGGGCAATCAGTACTTC. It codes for CSARMGGGNQYF.